The entry below describes one T cell receptor beta chain. Its antigen is undetermined. Assay: immunoSEQ multiplex PCR; the TCRdb copy retains only in-frame clones and omits some. The sample carries 5,500 to 6,500 clones, around 74% recorded once. The data were taken from a study of somatic mutations in cytotoxic T cells in rheumatoid arthritis. Study-wide results and limits: Among 50 to 75 patients, fewer than ten showed a largest CD8+ clone that surpassed 20% of CD8+ cells. Among rheumatoid arthritis patients and age-matched healthy controls, CD8+ T-cell clonality was not significantly different.

The J segment lost 2 bases and the V segment lost 3 bases, leaving 2 bases of the junction unmatched. The CDR3 length is 15 residues. CDR1 and CDR2 from the germline V gene are LNHDA and SQIVND (reference sequence). The receptor was derived from a woman in her forties or fifties in good health. The sample taken for sequencing was CD8+ T cells sorted from blood. The chain has TRBV19 and TRBJ2-5, with TRBD2 matching 11 bases. The CDR3 nucleotides read TGTGCCAGTAGTATCCGACTAGCGGGGCAAGAGACCCAGTACTTC. Protein product: CASSIRLAGQETQYF.